This TCR beta chain was obtained from a study of PD-L1 blockade in urothelial cancer. The assay was immunoSEQ multiplex PCR, and TCRdb's table has in-frame clones only and misses some. The sample records about 73,000 clones, around nine tenths being singletons. Urothelial carcinoma in patients was locally advanced or metastatic. The CDR3 length is 13 residues. Deletions cut 1 base from V and 5 bases from J, with 6 bases between. Germline-derived CDR1 and CDR2 are SEHNR and FQNEAQ (reference sequence). The chain carries TRBV7-9 and TRBJ1-5; the D is unclear. Material: PBMCs, obtained around atezolizumab (anti-PD-L1) treatment. The TCR sequence derives from a man between 60 and 70 years old with urothelial cancer. The CDR3 loop is CASSLGLDQPQHF. The CDR3 DNA is TGTGCCAGCAGCTTAGGGCTCGATCAGCCCCAGCATTTT.